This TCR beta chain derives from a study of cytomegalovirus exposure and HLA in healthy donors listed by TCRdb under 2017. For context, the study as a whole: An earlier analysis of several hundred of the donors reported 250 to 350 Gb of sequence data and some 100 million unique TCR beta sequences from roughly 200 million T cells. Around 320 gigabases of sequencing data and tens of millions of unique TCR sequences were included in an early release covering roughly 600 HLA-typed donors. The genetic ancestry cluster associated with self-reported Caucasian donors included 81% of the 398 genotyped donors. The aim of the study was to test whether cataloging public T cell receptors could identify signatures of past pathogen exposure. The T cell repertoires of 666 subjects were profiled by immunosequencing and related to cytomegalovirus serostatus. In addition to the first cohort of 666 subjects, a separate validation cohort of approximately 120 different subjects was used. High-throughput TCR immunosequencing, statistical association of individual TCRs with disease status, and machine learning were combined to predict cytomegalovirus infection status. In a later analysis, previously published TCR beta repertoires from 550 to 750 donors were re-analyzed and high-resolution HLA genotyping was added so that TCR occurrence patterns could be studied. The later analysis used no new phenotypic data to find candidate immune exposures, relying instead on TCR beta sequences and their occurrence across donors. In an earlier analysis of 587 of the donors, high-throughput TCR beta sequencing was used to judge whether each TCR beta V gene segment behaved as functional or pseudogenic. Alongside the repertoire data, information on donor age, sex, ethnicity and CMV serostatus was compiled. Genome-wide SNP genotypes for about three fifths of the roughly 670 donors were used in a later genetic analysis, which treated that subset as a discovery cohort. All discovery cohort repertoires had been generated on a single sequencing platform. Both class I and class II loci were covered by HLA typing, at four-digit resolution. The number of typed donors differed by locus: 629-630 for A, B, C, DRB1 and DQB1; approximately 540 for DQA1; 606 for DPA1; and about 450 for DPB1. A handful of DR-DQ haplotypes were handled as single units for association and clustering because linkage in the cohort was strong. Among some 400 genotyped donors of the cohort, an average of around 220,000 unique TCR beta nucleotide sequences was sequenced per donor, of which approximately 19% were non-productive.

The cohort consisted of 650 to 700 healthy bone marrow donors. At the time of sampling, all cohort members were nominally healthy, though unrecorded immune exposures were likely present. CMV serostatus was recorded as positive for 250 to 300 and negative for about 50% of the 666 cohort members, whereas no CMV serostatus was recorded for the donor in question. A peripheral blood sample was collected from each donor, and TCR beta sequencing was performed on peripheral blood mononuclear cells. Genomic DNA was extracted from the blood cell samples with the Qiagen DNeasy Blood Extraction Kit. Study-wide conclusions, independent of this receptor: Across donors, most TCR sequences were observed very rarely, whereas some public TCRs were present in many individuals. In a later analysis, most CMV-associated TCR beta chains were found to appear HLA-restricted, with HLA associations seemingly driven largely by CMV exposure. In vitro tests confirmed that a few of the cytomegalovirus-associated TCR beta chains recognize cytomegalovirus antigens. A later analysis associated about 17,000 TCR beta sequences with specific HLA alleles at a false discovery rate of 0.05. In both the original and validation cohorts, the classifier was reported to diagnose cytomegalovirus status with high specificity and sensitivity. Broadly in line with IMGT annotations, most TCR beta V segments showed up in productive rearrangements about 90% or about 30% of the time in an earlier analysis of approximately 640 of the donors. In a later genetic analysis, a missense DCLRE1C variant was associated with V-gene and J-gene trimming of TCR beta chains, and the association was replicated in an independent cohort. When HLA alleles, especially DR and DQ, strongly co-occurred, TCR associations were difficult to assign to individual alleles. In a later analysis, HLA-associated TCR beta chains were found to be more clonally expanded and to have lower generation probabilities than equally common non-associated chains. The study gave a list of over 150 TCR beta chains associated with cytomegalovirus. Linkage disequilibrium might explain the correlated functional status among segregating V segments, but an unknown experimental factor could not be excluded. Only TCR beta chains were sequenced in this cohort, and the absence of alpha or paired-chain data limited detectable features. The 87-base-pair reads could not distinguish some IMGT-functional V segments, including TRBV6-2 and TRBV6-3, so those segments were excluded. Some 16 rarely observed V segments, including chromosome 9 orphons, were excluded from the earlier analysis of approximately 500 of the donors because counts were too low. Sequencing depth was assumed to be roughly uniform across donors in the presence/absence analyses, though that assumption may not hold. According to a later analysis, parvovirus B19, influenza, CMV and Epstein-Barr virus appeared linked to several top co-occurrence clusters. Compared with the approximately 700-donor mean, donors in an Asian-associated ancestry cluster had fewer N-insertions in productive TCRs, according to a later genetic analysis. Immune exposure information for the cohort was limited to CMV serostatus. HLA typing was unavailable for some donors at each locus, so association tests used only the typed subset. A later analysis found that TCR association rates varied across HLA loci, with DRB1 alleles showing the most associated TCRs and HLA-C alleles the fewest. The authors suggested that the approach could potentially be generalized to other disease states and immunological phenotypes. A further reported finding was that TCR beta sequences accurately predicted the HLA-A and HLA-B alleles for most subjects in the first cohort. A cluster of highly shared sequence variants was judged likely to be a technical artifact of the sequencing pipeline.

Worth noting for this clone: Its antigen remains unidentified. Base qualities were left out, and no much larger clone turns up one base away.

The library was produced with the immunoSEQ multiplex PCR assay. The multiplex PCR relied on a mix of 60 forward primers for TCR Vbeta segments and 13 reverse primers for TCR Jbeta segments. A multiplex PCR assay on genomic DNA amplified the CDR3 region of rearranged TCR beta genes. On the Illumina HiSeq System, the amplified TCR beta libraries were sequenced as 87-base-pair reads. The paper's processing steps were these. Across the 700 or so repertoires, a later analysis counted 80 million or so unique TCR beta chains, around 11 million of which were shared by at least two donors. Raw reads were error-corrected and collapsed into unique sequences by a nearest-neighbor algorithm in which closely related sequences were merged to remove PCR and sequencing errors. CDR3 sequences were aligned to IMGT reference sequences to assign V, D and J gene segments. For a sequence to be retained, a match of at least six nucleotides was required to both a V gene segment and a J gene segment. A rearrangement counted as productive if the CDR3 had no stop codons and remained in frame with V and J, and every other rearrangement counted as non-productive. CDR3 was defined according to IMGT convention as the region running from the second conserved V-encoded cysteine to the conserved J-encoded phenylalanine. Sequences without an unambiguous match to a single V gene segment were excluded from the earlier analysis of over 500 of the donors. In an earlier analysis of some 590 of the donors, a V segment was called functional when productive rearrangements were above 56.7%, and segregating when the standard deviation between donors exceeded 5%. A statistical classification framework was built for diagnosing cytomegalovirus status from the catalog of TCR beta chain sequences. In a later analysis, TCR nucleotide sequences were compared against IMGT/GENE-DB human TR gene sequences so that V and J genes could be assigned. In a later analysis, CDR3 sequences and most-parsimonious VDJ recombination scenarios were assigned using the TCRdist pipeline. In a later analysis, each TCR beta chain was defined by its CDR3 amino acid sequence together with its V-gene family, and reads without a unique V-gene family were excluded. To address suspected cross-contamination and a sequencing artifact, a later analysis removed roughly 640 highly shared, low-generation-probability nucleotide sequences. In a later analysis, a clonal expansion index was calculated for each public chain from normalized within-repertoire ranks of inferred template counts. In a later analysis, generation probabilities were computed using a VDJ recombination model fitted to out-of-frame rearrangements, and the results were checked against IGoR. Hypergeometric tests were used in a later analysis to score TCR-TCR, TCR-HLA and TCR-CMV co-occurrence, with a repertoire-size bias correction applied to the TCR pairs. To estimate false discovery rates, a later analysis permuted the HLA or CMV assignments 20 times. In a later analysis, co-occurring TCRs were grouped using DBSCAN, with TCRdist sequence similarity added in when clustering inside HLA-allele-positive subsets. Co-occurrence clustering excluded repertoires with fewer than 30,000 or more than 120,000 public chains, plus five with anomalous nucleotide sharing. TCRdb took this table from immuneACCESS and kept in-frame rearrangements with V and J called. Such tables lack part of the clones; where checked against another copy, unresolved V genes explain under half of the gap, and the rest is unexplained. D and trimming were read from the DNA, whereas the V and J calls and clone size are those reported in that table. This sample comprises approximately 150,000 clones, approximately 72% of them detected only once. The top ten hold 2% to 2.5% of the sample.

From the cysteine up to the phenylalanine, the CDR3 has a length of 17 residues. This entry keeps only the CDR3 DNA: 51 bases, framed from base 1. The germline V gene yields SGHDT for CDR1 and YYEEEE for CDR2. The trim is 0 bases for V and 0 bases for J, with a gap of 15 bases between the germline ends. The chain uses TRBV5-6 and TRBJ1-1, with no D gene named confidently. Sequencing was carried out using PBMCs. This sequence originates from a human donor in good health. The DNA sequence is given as TGTGCCAGCAGCTTGGCGGGATGGGAGGGCCTGAACACTGAAGCTTTCTTT. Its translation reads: CASSLAGWEGLNTEAFF. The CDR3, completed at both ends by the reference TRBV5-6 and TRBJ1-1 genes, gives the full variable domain DAGVTQSPTHLIKTRGQQVTLRCSPKSGHDTVSWYQQALGQGPQFIFQYYEEEERQRGNFPDRFSGHQFPNYSSELNVNALLLGDSALYLCASSLAGWEGLNTEAFFGQGTRLTVV.